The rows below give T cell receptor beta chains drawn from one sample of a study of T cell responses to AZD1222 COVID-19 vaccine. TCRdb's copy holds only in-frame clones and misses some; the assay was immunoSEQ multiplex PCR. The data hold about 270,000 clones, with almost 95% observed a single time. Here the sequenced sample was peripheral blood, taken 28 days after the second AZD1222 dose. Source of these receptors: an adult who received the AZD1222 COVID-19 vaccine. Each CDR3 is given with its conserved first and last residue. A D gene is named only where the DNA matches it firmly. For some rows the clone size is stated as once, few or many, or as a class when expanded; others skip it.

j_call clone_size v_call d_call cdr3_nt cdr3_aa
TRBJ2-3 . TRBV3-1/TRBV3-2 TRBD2 TGTGCCAGCAGCCAAGGAGGTAGCGGGAGCACAGATACGCAGTATTTT CASSQGGSGSTDTQYF
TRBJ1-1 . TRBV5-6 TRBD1 TGTGCCAGCAGCTCCCGCGGGAGGGGGCGGCGAACTGAAGCTTTCTTT CASSSRGRGRRTEAFF
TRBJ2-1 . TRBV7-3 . TGTGCCAGCAGCTCCGGGTCCTCGCCCAGTGAGCAGTTCTTC CASSSGSSPSEQFF
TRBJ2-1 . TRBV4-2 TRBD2 TGTGCCAGCAGCCAAGCTGCTCGGGGGGGAGCGGGAGGTATCTATGAGCAGTTCTTC CASSQAARGGAGGIYEQFF
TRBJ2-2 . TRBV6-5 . TGTGCCAGCAGGACACTCCTTACGGGGGAGCTGTTTTTT CASRTLLTGELFF
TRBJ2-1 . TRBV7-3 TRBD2 TGTGCCAGCAGCTTAACGTCGCTAGCGGGTAATGAGCAGTTCTTC CASSLTSLAGNEQFF
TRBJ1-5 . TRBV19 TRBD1 TGTGCCACCGAAGAGGGACAGTACAATCAGCCCCAGCATTTT CATEEGQYNQPQHF
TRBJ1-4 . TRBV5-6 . TGTGCCAGCAGCTTGTACAGGGATAATGAAAAACTGTTTTTT CASSLYRDNEKLFF
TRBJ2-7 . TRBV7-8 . TGTGCCAGCAGCGAGAGGGAGGACCCCCTATTCTACGAGCAGTACTTC CASSEREDPLFYEQYF
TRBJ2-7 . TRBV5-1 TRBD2 TGCGCCAGCAGCTTGGGACTAGCGGGAGGGCGGACTCACGAGCAGTACTTC CASSLGLAGGRTHEQYF
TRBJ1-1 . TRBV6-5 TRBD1 TGTGCCAGCAGTTACTCGACAGGGGGTGGTGAAGCTTTCTTT CASSYSTGGGEAFF
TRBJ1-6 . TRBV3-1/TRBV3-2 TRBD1 TGTGCCAGCAGCCAAGAGTACAGGGGAGGTTCACCCCTCCACTTT CASSQEYRGGSPLHF
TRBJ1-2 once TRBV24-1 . TGTGCCACCAGTGGCCCCGGGGGGGGCGTCTATGGCTACACCTTC CATSGPGGGVYGYTF
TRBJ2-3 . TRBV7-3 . TGTGCCAGCAGCGCCGAGGGGACGGCAGATACGCAGTATTTT CASSAEGTADTQYF
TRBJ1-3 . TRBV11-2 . TGTGCCAGCAGCGAAGGACATTCTGGAAACACCATATATTTT CASSEGHSGNTIYF
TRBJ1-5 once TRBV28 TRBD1 TGTGCCAGCAGTTTAATGGACAGGGGCAATCAGCCCCAGCATTTT CASSLMDRGNQPQHF
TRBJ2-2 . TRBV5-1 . TGCGCCAGCAGCTTCTCCGGGATCCTTGAGGACGGGGAGCTGTTTTTT CASSFSGILEDGELFF
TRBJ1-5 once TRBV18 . TGTGCCAGCTCACCGGGCAGTGATCAGCCCCAGCATTTT CASSPGSDQPQHF
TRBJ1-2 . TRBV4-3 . TGCGCCAGCAGCCAAGATCTCCAGGCTCGCTCCTACGGCTACACCTTC CASSQDLQARSYGYTF
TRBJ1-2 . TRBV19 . TGTGCCAGTAGTACAGACAGGACCCTTTATGGCTACACCTTC CASSTDRTLYGYTF
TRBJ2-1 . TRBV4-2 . TGTGCCAGCAGCCAATGGGACTCGAAAACCTACAATGAGCAGTTCTTC CASSQWDSKTYNEQFF
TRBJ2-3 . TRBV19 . TGTGCCAGTCGCGGCGGAGGTTTACCAGATACGCAGTATTTT CASRGGGLPDTQYF
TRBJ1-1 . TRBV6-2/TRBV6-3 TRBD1 TGTGCCAGCAGTTTATCGGGACAGCGGATGAACACTGAAGCTTTCTTT CASSLSGQRMNTEAFF